This T cell receptor (beta chain) was identified during a study of technical replicates of blood from a handful of donors. Repertoires were generated with immunoSEQ multiplex PCR, while TCRdb's copy carries only in-frame clones and drops some. This table holds about 58,000 clones, about 95% found once. Germline CDR1 and CDR2: SQVTM and ANQGSEA. V shed 5 bases, J shed 11 bases, and the junction held 12 bases outside the gene matches. This CDR3 spans 13 amino acids. The chain uses TRBV29-1 and TRBJ1-1; 9 positions agree with TRBD1. Sample: PBMCs. The sequence was collected from a human donor in good health. Some clones in this sample may be carry-over from other donors' samples. The CDR3 nucleotides are TGCAGCGTTCCCACAGGGGGCCTTCCTCGGGCTTTCTTT. It specifies CSVPTGGLPRAFF.